Following are 6 T cell receptor beta chains from one sample sequenced in a study of blood T cell repertoires in COVID-19. The table came from immunoSEQ multiplex PCR; TCRdb's copy has only in-frame clones and leaves some out. The table lists 150,000 to 250,000 clones, around 90% of them singletons. The source material was PBMCs or T cells enriched from blood (not recorded which). All receptors come from a woman aged 25 to 45 who had recovered from COVID-19.

V is TRBV6-6 and J is TRBJ1-2; D perhaps matches TRBD1 (5 bases). In germline, CDR1 is MNHNY, CDR2 SVGAGI (reference sequence). There are 17 residues in the CDR3. V lost 5 bases and J 0 bases, leaving 19 bases between the germline ends. CDR3: CASSRSLAGQANYGYTF. CDR3 nucleotides: TGTGCCAGCAGTCGTTCCTTGGCAGGGCAAGCTAACTATGGCTACACCTTC.

The V call is TRBV4-1, the J call TRBJ1-5; D possibly corresponds to TRBD1 (6 bases). The CDR3 is 15 amino acids. Per the germline V gene, CDR1 is MGHRA and CDR2 is YSYEKL. V shed 1 base and J shed 3 bases, with 10 bases lying between them. CDR3 coding DNA: TGCGCCAGCAGCCAAGTGGACAGACCCAATCAGCCCCAGCATTTT. Translated, it gives CASSQVDRPNQPQHF.

The V gene is TRBV27, the J gene TRBJ1-1; D gene unclear. Germline CDR1 is MNHEY and CDR2 is SMNVEV (reference sequence). V shed 1 base and J shed 1 base, with 7 bases lying between them. The CDR3 contains 14 residues. This CDR3 reads CASSLYPENTEAFF. The CDR3 DNA reads as TGTGCCAGCAGTTTATACCCAGAGAACACTGAAGCTTTCTTT.

The chain couples TRBV18 to TRBJ2-7; D might be TRBD1 (6 bases). V was trimmed by 6 bases and J by 1 base, leaving 16 bases between them. CDR1 KGHSH and CDR2 LQKENI come from the germline V gene. The CDR3 loop spans 15 amino acids. The CDR3 DNA reads TGTGCCAGCTCTCACTATGCGACAGGTTCCTACGAGCAGTACTTC. Residues: CASSHYATGSYEQYF.

The V gene is TRBV3-1 (or the pseudogene TRBV3-2), the J gene TRBJ1-3, with D uncertain. Trimming took 1 base from V and 1 from J, leaving 8 bases between them. The length of the CDR3 is 15 residues. The germline V gene has CDR1 LGHDT and CDR2 YNNKEL (reference sequence). CDR3: CASSQGSGSGNTIYF. The CDR3 DNA sequence: TGTGCCAGCAGCCAAGGGTCCGGGTCTGGAAACACCATATATTTT.

The chain uses TRBV19 and TRBJ2-3; D gene ambiguous. This CDR3 comprises 12 residues. V lost 9 bases and J lost 2, with 9 bases in between. Germline lookup yields CDR1 LNHDA and CDR2 SQIVND (reference sequence). The CDR3 region is CASLGFTDTQYF. In DNA, the CDR3 is TGTGCCAGCCTAGGATTCACAGATACGCAGTATTTT.